This paragraph reports one TCR beta chain. What it recognizes is unknown. TCRdb keeps only in-frame clones here, not all; method: immunoSEQ multiplex PCR. The table records about 10,000 clones, under 80% of them present only once. The data stem from a study of tumor-infiltrating lymphocytes in localized non-small cell lung cancer. Study-wide context: From each patient, both tumor and uninvolved lung, non-adjacent to tumor, were sampled.

General study points: Not all patients were TCR sequenced, owing to tissue quantity.

V was clipped by 7 bases and J by 0 bases, with 12 bases between them. Germline loops: CDR1 SQVTM, CDR2 ANQGSEA. The CDR3 covers 14 residues. The source of this sequence is a human donor with non-small cell lung cancer. This chain uses TRBV29-1 with TRBJ2-2; D might be TRBD1 (6 bases). The sequenced sample was uninvolved lung tissue not adjacent to the tumor. CDR3 sequence (DNA): TGCAGCGCAGGACAGTACTCGAACACCGGGGAGCTGTTTTTT. This sequence encodes CSAGQYSNTGELFF.